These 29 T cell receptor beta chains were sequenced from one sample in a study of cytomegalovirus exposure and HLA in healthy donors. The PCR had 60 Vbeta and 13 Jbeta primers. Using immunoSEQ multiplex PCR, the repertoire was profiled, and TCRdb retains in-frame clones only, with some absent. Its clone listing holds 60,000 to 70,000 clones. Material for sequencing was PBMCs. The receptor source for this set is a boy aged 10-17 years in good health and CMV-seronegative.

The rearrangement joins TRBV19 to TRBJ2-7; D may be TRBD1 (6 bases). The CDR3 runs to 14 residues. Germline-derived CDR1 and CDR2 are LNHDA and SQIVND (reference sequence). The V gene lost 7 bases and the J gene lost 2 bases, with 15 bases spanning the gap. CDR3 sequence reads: CASTPSRDTYEQYF. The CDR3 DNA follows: TGTGCCAGTACCCCCTCCCGGGACACCTACGAGCAGTACTTC. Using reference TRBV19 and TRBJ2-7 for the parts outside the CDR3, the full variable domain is DGGITQSPKYLFRKEGQNVTLSCEQNLNHDAMYWYRQDPGQGLRLIYYSQIVNDFQKGDIAEGYSVSREKKESFPLTVTSAQKNPTAFYLCASTPSRDTYEQYFGPGTRLTVT.

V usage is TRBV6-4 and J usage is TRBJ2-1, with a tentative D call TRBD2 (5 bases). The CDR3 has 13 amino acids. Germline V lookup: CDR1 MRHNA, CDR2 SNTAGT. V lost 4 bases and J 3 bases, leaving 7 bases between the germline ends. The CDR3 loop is CASSVDYYNEQFF. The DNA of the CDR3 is TGTGCCAGCAGTGTAGACTACTACAATGAGCAGTTCTTC.

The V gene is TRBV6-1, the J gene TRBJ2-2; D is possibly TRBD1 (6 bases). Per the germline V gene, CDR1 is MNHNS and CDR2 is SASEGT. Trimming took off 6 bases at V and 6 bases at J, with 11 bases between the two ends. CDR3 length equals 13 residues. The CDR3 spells CASRRQDPGELFF. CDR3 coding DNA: TGTGCCAGCAGGCGACAGGACCCCGGGGAGCTGTTTTTT.

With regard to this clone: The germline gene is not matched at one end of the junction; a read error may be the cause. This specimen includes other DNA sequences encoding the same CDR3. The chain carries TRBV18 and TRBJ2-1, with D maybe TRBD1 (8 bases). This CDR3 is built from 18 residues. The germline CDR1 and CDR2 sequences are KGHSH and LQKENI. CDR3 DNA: TGTGCCAGCTCACCATACGCGACAGGGGAGGGTTCCTACAATGAACAGTTCTTC. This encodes CASSPYATGEGSYNEQFF.

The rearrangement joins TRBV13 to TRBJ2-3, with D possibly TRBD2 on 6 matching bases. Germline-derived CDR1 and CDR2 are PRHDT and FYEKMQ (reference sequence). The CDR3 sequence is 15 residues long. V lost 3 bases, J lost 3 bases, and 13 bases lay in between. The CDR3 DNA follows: TGTGCCAGCAGCTTCCCGTCCGGGGGAACAGATACGCAGTATTTT. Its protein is CASSFPSGGTDTQYF.

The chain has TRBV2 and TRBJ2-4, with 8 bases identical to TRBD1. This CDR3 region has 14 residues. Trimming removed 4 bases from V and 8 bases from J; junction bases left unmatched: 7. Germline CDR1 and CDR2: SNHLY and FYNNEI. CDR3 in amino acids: CASSGFGQGDIQYF. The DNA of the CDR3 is TGTGCCAGCAGTGGCTTTGGACAGGGAGACATTCAGTACTTC.

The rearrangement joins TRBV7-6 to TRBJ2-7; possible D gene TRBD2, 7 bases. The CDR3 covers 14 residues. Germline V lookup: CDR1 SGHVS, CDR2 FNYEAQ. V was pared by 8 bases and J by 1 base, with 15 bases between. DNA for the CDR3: TGTGCCAGCGGAAATGGGGGGGCTTCCTACGAGCAGTACTTC. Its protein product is CASGNGGASYEQYF.

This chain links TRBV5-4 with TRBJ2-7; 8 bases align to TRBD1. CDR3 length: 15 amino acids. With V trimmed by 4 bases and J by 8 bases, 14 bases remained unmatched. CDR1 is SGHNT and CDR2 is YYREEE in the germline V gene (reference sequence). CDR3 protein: CASSTNSGTGWKQYF. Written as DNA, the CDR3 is TGTGCCAGCAGCACAAATTCCGGGACAGGCTGGAAGCAGTACTTC.

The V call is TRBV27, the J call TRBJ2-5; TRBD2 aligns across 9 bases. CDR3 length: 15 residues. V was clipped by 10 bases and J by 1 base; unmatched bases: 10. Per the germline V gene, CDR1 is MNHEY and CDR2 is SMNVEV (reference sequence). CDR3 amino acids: CATTRSAGGQETQYF. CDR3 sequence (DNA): TGTGCCACCACACGATCAGCGGGGGGCCAAGAGACCCAGTACTTC.

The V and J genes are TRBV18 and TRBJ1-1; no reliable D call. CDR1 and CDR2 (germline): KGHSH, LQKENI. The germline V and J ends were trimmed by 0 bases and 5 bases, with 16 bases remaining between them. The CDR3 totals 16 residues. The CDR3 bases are TGTGCCAGCTCACCACCCAACCACGGGGATGAGACTGAAGCTTTCTTT. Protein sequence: CASSPPNHGDETEAFF.

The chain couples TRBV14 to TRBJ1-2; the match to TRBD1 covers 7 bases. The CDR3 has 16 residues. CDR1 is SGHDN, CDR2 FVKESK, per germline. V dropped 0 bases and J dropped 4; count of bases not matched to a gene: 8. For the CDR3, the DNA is TGTGCCAGCAGCCAAGATTTTGACAGGGTTTTCTATGGCTACACCTTC. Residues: CASSQDFDRVFYGYTF.

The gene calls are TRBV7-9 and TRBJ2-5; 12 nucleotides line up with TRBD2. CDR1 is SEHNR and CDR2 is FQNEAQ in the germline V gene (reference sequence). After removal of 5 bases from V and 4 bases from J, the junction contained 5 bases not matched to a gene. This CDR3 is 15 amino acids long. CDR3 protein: CASSGPGLAGETQYF. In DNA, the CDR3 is TGTGCCAGCAGCGGCCCGGGACTAGCGGGAGAGACCCAGTACTTC.

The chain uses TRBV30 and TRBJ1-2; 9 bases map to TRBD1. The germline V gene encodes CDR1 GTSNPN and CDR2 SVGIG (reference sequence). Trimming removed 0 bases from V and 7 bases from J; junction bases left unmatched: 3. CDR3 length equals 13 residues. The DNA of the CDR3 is TGTGCCTGGAGTGTTAGGGACAGGGTTGGCTACACCTTC. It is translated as CAWSVRDRVGYTF.

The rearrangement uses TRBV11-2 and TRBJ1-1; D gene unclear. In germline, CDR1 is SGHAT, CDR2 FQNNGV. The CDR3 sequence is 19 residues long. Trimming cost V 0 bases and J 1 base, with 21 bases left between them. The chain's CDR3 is CASSLDAPNTEGENTEAFF. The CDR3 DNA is TGTGCCAGCAGCTTAGACGCGCCCAACACGGAGGGCGAGAACACTGAAGCTTTCTTT.

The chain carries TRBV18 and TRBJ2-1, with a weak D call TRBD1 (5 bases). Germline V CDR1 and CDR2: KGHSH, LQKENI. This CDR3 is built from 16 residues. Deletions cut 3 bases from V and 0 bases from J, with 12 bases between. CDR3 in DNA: TGTGCCAGCTCACCCCAGGGCGGAAGCTCCTACAATGAGCAGTTCTTC. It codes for CASSPQGGSSYNEQFF.

The CDR3 DNA sequence: TGTGCCAGCAGCTTAACAATGGACAGCTATGGCTACACCTTC. Translated, it gives CASSLTMDSYGYTF. The V and J genes are TRBV7-9 and TRBJ1-2; D possibly corresponds to TRBD1 (6 bases). The CDR3 is made up of 14 amino acids. Between the trimmed V and J ends, which lost 2 bases and 4 bases, there was a span of 11 bases. In germline, CDR1 is SEHNR, CDR2 FQNEAQ (reference sequence).

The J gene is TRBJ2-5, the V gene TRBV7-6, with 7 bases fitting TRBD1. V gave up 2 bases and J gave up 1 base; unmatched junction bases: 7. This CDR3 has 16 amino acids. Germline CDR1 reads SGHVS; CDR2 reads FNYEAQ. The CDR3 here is CASSLTTGTAQETQYF. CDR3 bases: TGTGCCAGCAGCTTAACAACCGGGACAGCCCAAGAGACCCAGTACTTC.

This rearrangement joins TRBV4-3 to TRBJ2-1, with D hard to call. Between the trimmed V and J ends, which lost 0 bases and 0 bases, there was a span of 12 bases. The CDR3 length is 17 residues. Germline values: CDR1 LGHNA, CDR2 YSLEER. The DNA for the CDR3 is TGCGCCAGCAGCCAAGAATCGGCGGTAAGCTCCTACAATGAGCAGTTCTTC. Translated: CASSQESAVSSYNEQFF.

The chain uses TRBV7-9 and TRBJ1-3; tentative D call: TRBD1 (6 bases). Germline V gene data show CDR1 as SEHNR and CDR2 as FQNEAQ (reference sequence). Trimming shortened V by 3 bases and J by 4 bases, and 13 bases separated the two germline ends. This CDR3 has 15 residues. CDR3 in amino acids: CASSFSGVQGNTIYF. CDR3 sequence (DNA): TGTGCCAGCAGCTTCTCAGGGGTTCAGGGAAACACCATATATTTT.

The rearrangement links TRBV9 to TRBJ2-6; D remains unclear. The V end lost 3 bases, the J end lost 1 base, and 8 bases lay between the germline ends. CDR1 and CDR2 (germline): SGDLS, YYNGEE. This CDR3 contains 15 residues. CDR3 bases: TGTGCCAGCAGCGCCCAGGATTCTGGGGCCAACGTCCTGACTTTC. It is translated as CASSAQDSGANVLTF.

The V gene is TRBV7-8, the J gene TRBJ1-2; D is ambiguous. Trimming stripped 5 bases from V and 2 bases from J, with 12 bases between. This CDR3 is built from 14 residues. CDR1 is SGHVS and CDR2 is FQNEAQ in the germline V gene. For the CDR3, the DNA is TGTGCCAGCAGCCTCGCGGAGGGAAACTATGGCTACACCTTC. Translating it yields CASSLAEGNYGYTF.

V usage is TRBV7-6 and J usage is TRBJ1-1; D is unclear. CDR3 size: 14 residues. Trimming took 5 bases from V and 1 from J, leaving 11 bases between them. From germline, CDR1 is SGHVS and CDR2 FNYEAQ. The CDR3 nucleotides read TGTGCCAGCAGCCCCCACGGGAAGAACACTGAAGCTTTCTTT. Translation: CASSPHGKNTEAFF.

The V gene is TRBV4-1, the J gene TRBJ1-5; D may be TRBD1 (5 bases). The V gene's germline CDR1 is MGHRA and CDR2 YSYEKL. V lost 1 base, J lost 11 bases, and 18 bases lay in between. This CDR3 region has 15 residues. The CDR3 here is CASSQGWGEETSQHF. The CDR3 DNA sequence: TGCGCCAGCAGCCAAGGATGGGGGGAGGAGACATCCCAGCATTTT.

Here the CDR3 DNA reads TGTGCCAGCGGAAAGGACAGGGGGAACACTGAAGCTTTCTTT. It codes for CASGKDRGNTEAFF. The chain joins TRBV25-1 to TRBJ1-1, with 9 bases matching TRBD1. After removal of 8 bases from V and 1 base from J, the junction contained 5 bases not matched to a gene. Germline loops: CDR1 MGHDK, CDR2 SYGVNS. CDR3 length: 14 residues. The complete variable domain, with remaining parts taken from reference TRBV25-1 and TRBJ1-1, reads EADIYQTPRYLVIGTGKKITLECSQTMGHDKMYWYQQDPGMELHLIHYSYGVNSTEKGDLSSESTVSRIRTEHFPLTLESARPSHTSQYLCASGKDRGNTEAFFGQGTRLTVV.

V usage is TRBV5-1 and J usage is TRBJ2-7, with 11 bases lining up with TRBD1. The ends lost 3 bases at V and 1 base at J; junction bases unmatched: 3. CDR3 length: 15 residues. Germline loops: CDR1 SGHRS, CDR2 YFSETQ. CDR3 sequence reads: CASSSGTGGSYEQYF. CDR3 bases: TGCGCCAGCAGCTCAGGGACAGGGGGTTCCTACGAGCAGTACTTC.

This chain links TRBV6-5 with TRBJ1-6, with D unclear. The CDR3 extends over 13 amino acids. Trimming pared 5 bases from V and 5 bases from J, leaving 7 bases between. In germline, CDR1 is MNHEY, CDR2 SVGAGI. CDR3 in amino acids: CASSKENNSPLHF. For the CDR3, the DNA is TGTGCCAGCAGTAAGGAGAATAATTCACCCCTCCACTTT.

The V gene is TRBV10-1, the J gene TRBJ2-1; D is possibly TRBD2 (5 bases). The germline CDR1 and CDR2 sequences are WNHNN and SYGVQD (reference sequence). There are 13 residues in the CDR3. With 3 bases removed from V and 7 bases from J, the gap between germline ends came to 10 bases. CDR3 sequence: CASSDSTRNEQFF. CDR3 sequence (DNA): TGCGCCAGCAGTGACTCCACTAGGAATGAGCAGTTCTTC.

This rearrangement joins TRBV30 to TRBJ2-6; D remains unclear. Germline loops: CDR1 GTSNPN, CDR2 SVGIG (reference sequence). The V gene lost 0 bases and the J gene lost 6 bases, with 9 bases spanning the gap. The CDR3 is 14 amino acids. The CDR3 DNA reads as TGTGCCTGGAGTGTACCCCCAGAGGCCAACGTCCTGACTTTC. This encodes CAWSVPPEANVLTF. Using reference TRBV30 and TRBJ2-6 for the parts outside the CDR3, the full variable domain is SQTIHQWPATLVQPVGSPLSLECTVEGTSNPNLYWYRQAAGRGLQLLFYSVGIGQISSEVPQNLSASRPQDRQFILSSKKLLLSDSGFYLCAWSVPPEANVLTFGAGSRLTVL.

CDR3 region: CASSSDRAGELFF. CDR3 DNA sequence: TGTGCCAGCAGCTCAGACAGAGCCGGGGAGCTGTTTTTT. The rearrangement joins TRBV7-9 to TRBJ2-2, with D perhaps matching TRBD1 (5 bases). The germline CDR1 and CDR2 sequences are SEHNR and FQNEAQ (reference sequence). V was trimmed by 4 bases and J by 6 bases, leaving 9 bases between them. The CDR3 contains 13 residues.